This TCR beta chain was recorded in a study of regulatory T cells in long-lasting Graves disease. A note on this clonotype: Its antigen is still unknown.

CDR3 regions were amplified by Arm-PCR using iRepertoire HTBI primers to build TCR beta libraries. TCRdb ran MiXCR on the multiplex PCR reads and lists one entry per CDR3 protein. The table lists 410,000 or so distinct CDR3 sequences, more than 13% of them singletons, with over 15% in the top ten. Study-wide results and caveats: Limited sample numbers may have lowered accuracy.

V dropped 4 bases and J dropped 1; count of bases not matched to a gene: 7. Germline V CDR1 and CDR2: MGHRA, YSYEKL. The CDR3 runs 17 residues. Time point reported: newly diagnosed GD, antithyroid drugs for less than 3 months. Construction of the TCR library relied on RNA isolated from PBMCs. The sample also formed part of further work on T cells in Graves' hyperthyroidism and ophthalmopathy. As reported in that work: Hyperthyroidism of Graves' type that showed no ophthalmopathy progression within 18 months was stable.

The TCR was taken from a young woman with Graves disease. This material consisted of peripheral blood mononuclear cells (PBMCs), taken at new diagnosis, from a patient treated with antithyroid drugs. The chain uses TRBV4-1 and TRBJ2-6, with 7 bases lining up with TRBD1. The CDR3 DNA reads TGCGCCAGCAGCCGACAGGGATCGTTGTCTGGGGCCAACGTCCTGACTTTC. Translated, it gives CASSRQGSLSGANVLTF.